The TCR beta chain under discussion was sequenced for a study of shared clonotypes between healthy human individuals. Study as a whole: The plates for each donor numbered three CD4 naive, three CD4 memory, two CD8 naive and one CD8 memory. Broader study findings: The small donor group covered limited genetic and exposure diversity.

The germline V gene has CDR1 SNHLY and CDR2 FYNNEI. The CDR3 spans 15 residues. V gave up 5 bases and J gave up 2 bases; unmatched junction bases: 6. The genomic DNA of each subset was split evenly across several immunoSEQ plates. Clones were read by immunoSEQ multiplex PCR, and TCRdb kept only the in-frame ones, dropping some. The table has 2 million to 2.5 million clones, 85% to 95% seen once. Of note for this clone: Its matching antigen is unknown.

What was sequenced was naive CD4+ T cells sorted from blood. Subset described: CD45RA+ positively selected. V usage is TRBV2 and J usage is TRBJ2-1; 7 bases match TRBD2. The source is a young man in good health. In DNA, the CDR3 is TGTGCCAGCAGTCACGAGCGGGGCACCTACAATGAGCAGTTCTTC. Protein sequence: CASSHERGTYNEQFF.